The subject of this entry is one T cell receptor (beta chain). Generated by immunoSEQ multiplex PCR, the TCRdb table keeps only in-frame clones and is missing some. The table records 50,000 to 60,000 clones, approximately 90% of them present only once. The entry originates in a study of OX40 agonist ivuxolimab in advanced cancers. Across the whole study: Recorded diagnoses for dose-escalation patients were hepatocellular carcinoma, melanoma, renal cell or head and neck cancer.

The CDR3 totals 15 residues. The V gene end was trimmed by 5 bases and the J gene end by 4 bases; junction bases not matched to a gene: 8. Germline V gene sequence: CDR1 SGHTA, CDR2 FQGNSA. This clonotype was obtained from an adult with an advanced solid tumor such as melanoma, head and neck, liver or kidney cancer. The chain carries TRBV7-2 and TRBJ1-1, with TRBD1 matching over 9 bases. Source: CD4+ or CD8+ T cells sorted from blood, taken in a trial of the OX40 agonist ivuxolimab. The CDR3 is CASSKRTGVATEAFF. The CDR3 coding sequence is TGTGCCAGCAGCAAACGGACAGGGGTCGCCACTGAAGCTTTCTTT.